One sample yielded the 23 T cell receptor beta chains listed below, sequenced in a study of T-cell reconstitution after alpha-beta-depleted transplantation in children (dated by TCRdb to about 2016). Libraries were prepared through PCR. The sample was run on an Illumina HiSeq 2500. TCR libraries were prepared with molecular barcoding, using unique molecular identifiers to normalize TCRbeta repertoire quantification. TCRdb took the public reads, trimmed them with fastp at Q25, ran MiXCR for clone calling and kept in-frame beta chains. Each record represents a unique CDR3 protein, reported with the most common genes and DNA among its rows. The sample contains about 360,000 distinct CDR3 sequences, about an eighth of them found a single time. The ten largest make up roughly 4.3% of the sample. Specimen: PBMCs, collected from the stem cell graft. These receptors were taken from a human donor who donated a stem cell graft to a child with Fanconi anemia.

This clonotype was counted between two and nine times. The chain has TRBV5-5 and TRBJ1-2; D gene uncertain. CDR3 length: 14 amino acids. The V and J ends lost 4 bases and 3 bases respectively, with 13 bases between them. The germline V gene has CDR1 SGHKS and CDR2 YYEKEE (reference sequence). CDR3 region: CASSVLEGDYGYTF. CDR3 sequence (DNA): TGTGCCAGCAGCGTACTTGAGGGAGACTATGGCTACACCTTC.

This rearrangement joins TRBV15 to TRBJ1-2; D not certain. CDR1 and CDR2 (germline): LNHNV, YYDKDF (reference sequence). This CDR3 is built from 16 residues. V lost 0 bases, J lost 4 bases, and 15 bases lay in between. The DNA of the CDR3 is TGTGCCACCAGCAGAGAGCCGCGGTTGGCTAGCTATGGCTACACCTTC. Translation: CATSREPRLASYGYTF. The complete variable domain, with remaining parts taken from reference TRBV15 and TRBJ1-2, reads DAMVIQNPRYQVTQFGKPVTLSCSQTLNHNVMYWYQQKSSQAPKLLFHYYDKDFNNEADTPDNFQSRRPNTSFCFLDIRSPGLGDTAMYLCATSREPRLASYGYTFGSGTRLTVV.

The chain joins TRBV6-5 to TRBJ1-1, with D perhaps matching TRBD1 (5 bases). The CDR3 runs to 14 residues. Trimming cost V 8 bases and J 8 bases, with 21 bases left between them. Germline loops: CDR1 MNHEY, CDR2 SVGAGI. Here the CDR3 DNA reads TGTGCCAGCTTCTACCGGGACTTCAGCCCCGAAGCTTTCTTT. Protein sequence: CASFYRDFSPEAFF.

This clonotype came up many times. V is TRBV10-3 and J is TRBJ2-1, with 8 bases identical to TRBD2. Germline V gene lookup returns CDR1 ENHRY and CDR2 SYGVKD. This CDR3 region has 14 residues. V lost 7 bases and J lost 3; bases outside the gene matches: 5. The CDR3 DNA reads TGTGCCATCAATTCGGGGGGGGACTACAATGAGCAGTTCTTC. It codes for CAINSGGDYNEQFF.

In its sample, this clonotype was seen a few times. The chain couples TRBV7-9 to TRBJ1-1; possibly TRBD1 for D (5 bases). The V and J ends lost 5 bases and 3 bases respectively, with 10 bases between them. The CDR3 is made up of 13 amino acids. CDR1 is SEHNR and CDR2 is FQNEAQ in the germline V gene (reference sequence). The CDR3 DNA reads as TGTGCCAGCAGCCTAAGACAGTACACTGAAGCTTTCTTT. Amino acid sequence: CASSLRQYTEAFF.

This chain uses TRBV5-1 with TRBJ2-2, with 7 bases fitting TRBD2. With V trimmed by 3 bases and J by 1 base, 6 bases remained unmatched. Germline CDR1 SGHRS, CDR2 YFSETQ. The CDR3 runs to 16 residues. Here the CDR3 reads CASSSAVAGNTGELFF. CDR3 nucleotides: TGCGCCAGCAGCTCAGCAGTAGCGGGGAACACCGGGGAGCTGTTTTTT.

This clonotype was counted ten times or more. CDR3 DNA: TGTGCCAGCAGCCCAAATTTAGGTACTGGGACAGTATCTGGGGCCAACGTCCTGACTTTC. It yields the protein CASSPNLGTGTVSGANVLTF. The chain links TRBV7-8 to TRBJ2-6, with 7 nucleotides matching TRBD1. Germline lookup yields CDR1 SGHVS and CDR2 FQNEAQ. The CDR3 has 20 residues. Trimming took 5 bases from V and 1 from J; bases not matched to a gene: 17.

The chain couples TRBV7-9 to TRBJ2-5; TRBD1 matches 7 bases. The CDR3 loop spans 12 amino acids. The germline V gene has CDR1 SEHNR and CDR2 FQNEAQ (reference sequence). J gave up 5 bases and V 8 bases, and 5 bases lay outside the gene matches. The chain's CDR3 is CASFDRAETQYF. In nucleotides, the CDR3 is TGTGCCAGCTTCGACAGGGCGGAGACCCAGTACTTC.

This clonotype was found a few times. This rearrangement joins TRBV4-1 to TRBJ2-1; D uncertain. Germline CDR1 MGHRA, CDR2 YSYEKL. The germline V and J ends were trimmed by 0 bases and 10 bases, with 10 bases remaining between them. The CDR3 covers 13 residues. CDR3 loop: CASSQDAPEEQFF. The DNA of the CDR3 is TGCGCCAGCAGCCAAGACGCCCCCGAGGAGCAGTTCTTC.

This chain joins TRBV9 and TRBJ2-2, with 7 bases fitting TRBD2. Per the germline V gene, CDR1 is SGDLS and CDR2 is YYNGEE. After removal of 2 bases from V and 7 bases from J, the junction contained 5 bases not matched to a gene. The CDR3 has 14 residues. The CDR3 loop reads CASSVDSGNGELFF. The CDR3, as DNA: TGTGCCAGCAGCGTTGACAGCGGGAACGGGGAGCTGTTTTTT.

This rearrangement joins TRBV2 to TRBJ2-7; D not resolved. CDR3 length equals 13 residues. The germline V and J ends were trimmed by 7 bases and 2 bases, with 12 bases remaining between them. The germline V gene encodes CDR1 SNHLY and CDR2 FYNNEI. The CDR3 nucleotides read TGTGCCAGCAAGGTCCCAGCTACCTACGAGCAGTACGTC. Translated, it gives CASKVPATYEQYV.

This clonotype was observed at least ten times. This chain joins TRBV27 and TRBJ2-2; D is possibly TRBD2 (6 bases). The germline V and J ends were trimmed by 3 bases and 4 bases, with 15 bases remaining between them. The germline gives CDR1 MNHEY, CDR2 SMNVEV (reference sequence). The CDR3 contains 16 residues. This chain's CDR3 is CASSFWVFGSTGELFF. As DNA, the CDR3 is TGTGCCAGCAGTTTCTGGGTGTTCGGGAGCACCGGGGAGCTGTTTTTT.

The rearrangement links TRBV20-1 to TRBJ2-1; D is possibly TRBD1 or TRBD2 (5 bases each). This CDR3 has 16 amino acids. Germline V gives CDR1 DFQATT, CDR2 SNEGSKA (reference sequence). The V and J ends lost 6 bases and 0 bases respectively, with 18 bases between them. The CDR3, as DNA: TGCAGTGCGAGGGCCAGAGGGGAACGCTCCTACAATGAGCAGTTCTTC. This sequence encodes CSARARGERSYNEQFF.

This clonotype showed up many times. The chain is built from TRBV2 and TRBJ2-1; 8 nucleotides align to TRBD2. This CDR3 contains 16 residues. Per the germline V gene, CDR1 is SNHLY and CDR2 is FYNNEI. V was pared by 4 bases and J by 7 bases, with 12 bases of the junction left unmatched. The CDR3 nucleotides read TGTGCCAGCAGTGTTCATCCGGGACTAGTGGGGAATGAGCAGTTCTTC. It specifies CASSVHPGLVGNEQFF.

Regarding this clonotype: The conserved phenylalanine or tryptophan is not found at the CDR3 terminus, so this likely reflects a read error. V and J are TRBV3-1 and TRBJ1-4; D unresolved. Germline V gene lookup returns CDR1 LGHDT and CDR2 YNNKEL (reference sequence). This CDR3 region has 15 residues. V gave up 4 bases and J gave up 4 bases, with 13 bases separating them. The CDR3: CASSLKAGINEKLFS. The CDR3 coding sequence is TGTGCCAGCAGCCTTAAGGCTGGGATTAATGAAAAACTGTTTTCT.

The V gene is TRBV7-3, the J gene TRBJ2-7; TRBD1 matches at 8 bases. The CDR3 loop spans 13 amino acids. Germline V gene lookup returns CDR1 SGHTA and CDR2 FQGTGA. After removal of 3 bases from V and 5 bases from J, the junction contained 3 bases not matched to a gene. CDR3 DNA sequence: TGTGCCAGCAGCTTCATCAGGGGGCACGAGCAGTACTTC. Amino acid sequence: CASSFIRGHEQYF.

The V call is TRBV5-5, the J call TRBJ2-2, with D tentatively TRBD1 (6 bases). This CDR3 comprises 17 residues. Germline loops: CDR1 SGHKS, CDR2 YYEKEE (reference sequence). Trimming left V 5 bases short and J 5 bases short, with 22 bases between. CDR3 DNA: TGTGCCAGCAGTCTGACTCCAGGGGACGTGAGGACCGGGGAGCTGTTTTTT. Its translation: CASSLTPGDVRTGELFF. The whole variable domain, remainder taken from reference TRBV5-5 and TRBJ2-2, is DAGVTQSPTHLIKTRGQQVTLRCSPISGHKSVSWYQQVLGQGPQFIFQYYEKEERGRGNFPDRFSARQFPNYSSELNVNALLLGDSALYLCASSLTPGDVRTGELFFGEGSRLTVL.

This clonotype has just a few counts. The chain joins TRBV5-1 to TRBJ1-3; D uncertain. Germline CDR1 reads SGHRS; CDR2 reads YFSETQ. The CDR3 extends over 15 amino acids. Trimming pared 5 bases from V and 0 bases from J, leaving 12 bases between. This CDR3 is CASRRLPVSGNTIYF. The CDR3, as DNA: TGCGCCAGCAGGAGACTTCCCGTCTCTGGAAACACCATATATTTT.

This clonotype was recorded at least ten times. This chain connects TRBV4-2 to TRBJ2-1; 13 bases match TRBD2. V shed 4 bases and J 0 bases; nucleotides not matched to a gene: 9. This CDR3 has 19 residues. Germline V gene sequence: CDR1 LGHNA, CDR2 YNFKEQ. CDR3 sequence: CASSLVTSGGANSYNEQFF. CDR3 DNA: TGTGCCAGCAGCCTCGTCACTAGCGGGGGGGCGAACTCCTACAATGAGCAGTTCTTC.

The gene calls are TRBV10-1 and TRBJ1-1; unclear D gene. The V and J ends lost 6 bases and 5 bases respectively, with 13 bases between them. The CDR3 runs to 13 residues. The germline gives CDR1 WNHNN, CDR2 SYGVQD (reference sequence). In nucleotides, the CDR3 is TGCGCCAGCAGGCTCTCATCCGGGACTGAAGCTTTCTTT. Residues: CASRLSSGTEAFF.

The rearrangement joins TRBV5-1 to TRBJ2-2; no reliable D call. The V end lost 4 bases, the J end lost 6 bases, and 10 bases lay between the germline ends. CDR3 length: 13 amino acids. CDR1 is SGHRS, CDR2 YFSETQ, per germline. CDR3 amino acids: CASSALFAGELFF. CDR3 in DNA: TGCGCCAGCAGCGCCCTTTTTGCCGGGGAGCTGTTTTTT.

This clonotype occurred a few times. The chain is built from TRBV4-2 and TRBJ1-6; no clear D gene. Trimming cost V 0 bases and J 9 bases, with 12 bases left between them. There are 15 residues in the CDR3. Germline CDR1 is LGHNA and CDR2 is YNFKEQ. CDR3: CASSQELYLGSPLHF. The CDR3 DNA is TGTGCCAGCAGCCAAGAATTATACTTGGGTTCACCCCTCCACTTT.

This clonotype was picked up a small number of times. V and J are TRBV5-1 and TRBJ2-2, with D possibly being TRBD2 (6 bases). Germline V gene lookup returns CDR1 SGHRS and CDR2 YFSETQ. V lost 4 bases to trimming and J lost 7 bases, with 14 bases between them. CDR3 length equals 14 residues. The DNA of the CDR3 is TGCGCCAGCAGCCACGGGACTCTAGGCGGGGAGCTGTTTTTT. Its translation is CASSHGTLGGELFF. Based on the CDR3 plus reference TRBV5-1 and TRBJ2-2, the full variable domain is KAGVTQTPRYLIKTRGQQVTLSCSPISGHRSVSWYQQTPGQGLQFLFEYFSETQRNKGNFPGRFSGRQFSNSRSEMNVSTLELGDSALYLCASSHGTLGGELFFGEGSRLTVL.